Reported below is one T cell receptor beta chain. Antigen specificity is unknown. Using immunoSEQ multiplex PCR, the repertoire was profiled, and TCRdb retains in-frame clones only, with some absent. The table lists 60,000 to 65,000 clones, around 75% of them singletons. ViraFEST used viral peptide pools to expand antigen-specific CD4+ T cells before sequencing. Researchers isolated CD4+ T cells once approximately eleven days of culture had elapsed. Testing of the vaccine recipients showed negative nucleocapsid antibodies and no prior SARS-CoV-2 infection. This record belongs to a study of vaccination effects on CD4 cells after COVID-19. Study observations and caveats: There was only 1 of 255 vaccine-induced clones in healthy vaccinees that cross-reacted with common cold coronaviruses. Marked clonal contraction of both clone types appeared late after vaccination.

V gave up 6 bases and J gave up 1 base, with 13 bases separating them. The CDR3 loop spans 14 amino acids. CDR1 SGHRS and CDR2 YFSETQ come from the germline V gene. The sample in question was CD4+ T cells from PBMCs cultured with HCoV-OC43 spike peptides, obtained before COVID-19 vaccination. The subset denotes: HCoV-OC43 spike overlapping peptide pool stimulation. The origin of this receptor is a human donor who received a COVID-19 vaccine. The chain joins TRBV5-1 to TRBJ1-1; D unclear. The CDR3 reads CASKSGYQNTEAFF. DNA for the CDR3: TGCGCCAGCAAATCAGGATACCAGAACACTGAAGCTTTCTTT.